The present T cell receptor beta chain was sequenced within a study of cytomegalovirus exposure and HLA in healthy donors. Study context: An analysis done earlier identified around 100 million unique TCR beta sequences from around 180 million T cells.

On this clone itself: What it binds is unknown.

Germline-derived CDR1 and CDR2 are SGHDT and YYEEEE. The CDR3 is made up of 16 amino acids. Trimming at V came to 0 bases and at J to 7 bases, leaving 5 bases not matched to a gene. Use of 60 Vbeta and 13 Jbeta primers characterized the PCR. The repertoire was sequenced with immunoSEQ multiplex PCR; TCRdb's copy has only in-frame clones and lacks some. The sample contains about 190,000 clones, more than 75% of which appear only once. Study outcomes and limitations: Reportedly, cytomegalovirus status was diagnosed with high sensitivity and specificity.

Material for sequencing was PBMCs. This chain joins TRBV5-6 and TRBJ2-2; TRBD1 matches 11 bases. This clonotype was sampled from a woman younger than 35 in good health and CMV-seronegative. The CDR3 coding sequence is TGTGCCAGCAGCTTGGCAGGACAGGGGGCCAACGGGGAGCTGTTTTTT. Translating it yields CASSLAGQGANGELFF.